This record looks at one T cell receptor beta chain sequence and its context. Its target is unknown. Primers included in the PCR were 60 Vbeta and 13 Jbeta primers. Repertoires were generated with immunoSEQ multiplex PCR, while TCRdb's copy carries only in-frame clones and drops some. The sample has tens of thousands of clones; 75% are singletons. This entry is derived from a study of cytomegalovirus exposure and HLA in healthy donors. Study-level background: Counted in an early data release were roughly 87 million unique TCRs from HLA-typed donors.

Broader study findings: A reported reduction in N-insertions relative to the roughly 700-donor mean was seen in an Asian-associated ancestry cluster in a later analysis. A highly shared variant cluster was judged a likely technical artifact. TRBV6-2, TRBV6-3 and other indistinguishable V segments were excluded.

The CDR3 loop spans 13 amino acids. Germline V gene lookup returns CDR1 MGHRA and CDR2 YSYEKL. Deletions cut 1 base from V and 4 bases from J, with 8 bases between. The V and J genes are TRBV4-1 and TRBJ2-7; no reliable D call. The sequenced sample was PBMCs. This TCR was sampled from a man in his sixties or seventies in good health and CMV-seronegative. CDR3 DNA: TGCGCCAGCAGCCAAGGTCTCGGTTACGAGCAGTACTTC. Protein product: CASSQGLGYEQYF.